The rows below give T cell receptor beta chains drawn from one sample of a study of cytomegalovirus exposure and HLA in healthy donors. Sequencing used immunoSEQ multiplex PCR; TCRdb keeps in-frame clones, though not all of them. The table shows over 65,000 clones, with about 76% occurring only once. Sequencing was carried out using PBMCs. These receptors were collected from a woman between 40 and 50 years old in good health and CMV-seropositive. Both conserved end residues are part of each CDR3. A D gene is named only where the DNA matches it firmly. Size is omitted from some rows. Given values are once, few, many or a class for expanded clones.

CDR3 protein: CASSLRTGYIQRQYF
CDR3 DNA: TGTGCCAGCAGTTTGAGGACAGGGTATATCCAGCGGCAGTACTTC
clone size: .
D gene: TRBD1
CDR3 length: 15
V gene: TRBV27
J gene: TRBJ2-7

CDR3 protein: CASSYGMAGEQFF
CDR3 DNA: TGTGCCAGCAGCTACGGGATGGCGGGGGAGCAGTTCTTC
clone size: .
D gene: .
CDR3 length: 13
V gene: TRBV7-2
J gene: TRBJ2-1

CDR3 protein: CASSFRQGSGIQYEQYF
CDR3 DNA: TGTGCCAGCAGCTTCCGACAGGGGAGCGGGATCCAATACGAGCAGTACTTC
clone size: .
D gene: .
CDR3 length: 17
V gene: TRBV7-2
J gene: TRBJ2-7

CDR3 protein: CAGAGVNYGYTF
CDR3 DNA: TGTGCCGGGGCAGGGGTCAACTATGGCTACACCTTC
clone size: few
D gene: .
CDR3 length: 12
V gene: TRBV7-2
J gene: TRBJ1-2

CDR3 protein: CAGTVKYYGYTF
CDR3 DNA: TGTGCCGGGACAGTGAAGTACTATGGCTACACCTTC
clone size: .
D gene: TRBD1
CDR3 length: 12
V gene: TRBV30
J gene: TRBJ1-2

CDR3 protein: CASSTSSGELFF
CDR3 DNA: TGTGCCAGCAGTACTAGCTCCGGGGAGCTGTTTTTT
clone size: .
D gene: .
CDR3 length: 12
V gene: TRBV2
J gene: TRBJ2-2

CDR3 protein: CASSQDRLAGNEQFF
CDR3 DNA: TGCGCCAGCAGCCAAGATCGTCTAGCGGGGAATGAGCAGTTCTTC
clone size: .
D gene: TRBD2
CDR3 length: 15
V gene: TRBV4-3
J gene: TRBJ2-1

CDR3 protein: CASSLTGLMNTEAFF
CDR3 DNA: TGTGCCAGTAGTCTAACGGGACTGATGAACACTGAAGCTTTCTTT
clone size: .
D gene: .
CDR3 length: 15
V gene: TRBV19
J gene: TRBJ1-1

CDR3 protein: CASSQDLDTQYF
CDR3 DNA: TGTGCCAGCAGCCAAGACCTGGATACGCAGTATTTT
clone size: .
D gene: .
CDR3 length: 12
V gene: TRBV4-2
J gene: TRBJ2-3

CDR3 protein: CASSSLQGKGTEAFF
CDR3 DNA: TGTGCCAGCAGTTCTCTACAGGGAAAGGGGACTGAAGCTTTCTTT
clone size: .
D gene: .
CDR3 length: 15
V gene: TRBV28
J gene: TRBJ1-1

CDR3 protein: CASSGGRGPTDTQYF
CDR3 DNA: TGCGCCAGCAGTGGAGGCAGGGGGCCCACAGATACGCAGTATTTT
clone size: .
D gene: TRBD1
CDR3 length: 15
V gene: TRBV5-1
J gene: TRBJ2-3

CDR3 protein: CASSVREAFF
CDR3 DNA: TGTGCCAGCAGTGTGAGGGAAGCTTTCTTT
clone size: .
D gene: .
CDR3 length: 10
V gene: TRBV2
J gene: TRBJ1-1

CDR3 protein: CASSPGLLNEKLFF
CDR3 DNA: TGTGCCAGCTCACCGGGACTGCTTAATGAAAAACTGTTTTTT
clone size: .
D gene: .
CDR3 length: 14
V gene: TRBV18
J gene: TRBJ1-4

CDR3 protein: CASSPTGTGAYEQYF
CDR3 DNA: TGTGCCAGCAGCCCGACCGGGACAGGGGCCTACGAGCAGTACTTC
clone size: .
D gene: TRBD1
CDR3 length: 15
V gene: TRBV7-3
J gene: TRBJ2-7

CDR3 protein: CSARERRAQYF
CDR3 DNA: TGCAGTGCTAGAGAGCGGAGAGCGCAGTACTTC
clone size: .
D gene: .
CDR3 length: 11
V gene: TRBV20-1
J gene: TRBJ2-5

CDR3 protein: CASSAGYITDTQYF
CDR3 DNA: TGTGCCAGCAGCGCGGGGTATATCACAGATACGCAGTATTTT
clone size: .
D gene: .
CDR3 length: 14
V gene: TRBV9
J gene: TRBJ2-3

CDR3 protein: CASRTLRDTHEQYF
CDR3 DNA: TGTGCCAGCAGGACACTCCGGGACACGCACGAGCAGTACTTC
clone size: .
D gene: .
CDR3 length: 14
V gene: TRBV6-1
J gene: TRBJ2-7

CDR3 protein: CSAIQGRNTEAFF
CDR3 DNA: TGCAGCGCCATACAGGGAAGGAACACTGAAGCTTTCTTT
clone size: .
D gene: .
CDR3 length: 13
V gene: TRBV29-1
J gene: TRBJ1-1

CDR3 protein: CASSKSGSGNTEAFF
CDR3 DNA: TGTGCCAGCAGCAAAAGCGGCTCCGGGAACACTGAAGCTTTCTTT
clone size: .
D gene: .
CDR3 length: 15
V gene: TRBV9
J gene: TRBJ1-1

CDR3 protein: CASSLGQLNTEAFF
CDR3 DNA: TGTGCCAGCAGCTTAGGACAGTTGAACACTGAAGCTTTCTTT
clone size: few
D gene: .
CDR3 length: 14
V gene: TRBV7-2
J gene: TRBJ1-1

CDR3 protein: CASSQGGGDEAFF
CDR3 DNA: TGTGCCAGCAGCCAAGGGGGCGGTGATGAAGCTTTCTTT
clone size: .
D gene: TRBD1
CDR3 length: 13
V gene: TRBV11-3
J gene: TRBJ1-1

CDR3 protein: CASSPRTGMANEKLFF
CDR3 DNA: TGTGCCAGCAGCCCTCGGACAGGGATGGCTAATGAAAAACTGTTTTTT
clone size: .
D gene: TRBD1
CDR3 length: 16
V gene: TRBV7-2
J gene: TRBJ1-4

CDR3 protein: CASLGYGGNYGYTF
CDR3 DNA: TGTGCCAGCCTGGGTTACGGAGGAAACTATGGCTACACCTTC
clone size: .
D gene: .
CDR3 length: 14
V gene: TRBV19
J gene: TRBJ1-2

CDR3 protein: CASSWTGTGEKLFF
CDR3 DNA: TGTGCCAGCAGTTGGACAGGGACGGGGGAAAAACTGTTTTTT
clone size: .
D gene: TRBD1
CDR3 length: 14
V gene: TRBV27
J gene: TRBJ1-4

CDR3 protein: CASSYGRGETQYF
CDR3 DNA: TGTGCCAGCAGTTACGGCAGGGGCGAGACCCAGTACTTC
clone size: .
D gene: .
CDR3 length: 13
V gene: TRBV6-5
J gene: TRBJ2-5

CDR3 protein: CASSLGTSGGGEQYF
CDR3 DNA: TGTGCCAGCAGTTTAGGGACTAGCGGAGGGGGAGAGCAGTACTTC
clone size: few
D gene: TRBD2
CDR3 length: 15
V gene: TRBV28
J gene: TRBJ2-7